Following are 18 T cell receptor beta chains from one sample sequenced in a study of human T cells and chemical hapten exposure. TCRdb analysed the RACE reads with MiXCR anew, one entry per CDR3 protein. The table includes about 68,000 distinct CDR3 sequences, over 9.5% detected once. Time point defined: pre-sensitization, week 0. The sample's treatment: therapeutic diphenylcyclopropenone sensitization with weekly scalp DPC. Sequencing was performed on whole blood, taken in connection with sensitization to the hapten diphenylcyclopropenone (DPC). Source of these receptors: a woman in her 50s with alopecia areata. Some clones in this sample may be carry-over from other donors' samples.

This clonotype was seen more than once but under ten times. The V gene is TRBV3-1, the J gene TRBJ2-1, with a weak D call TRBD2 (6 bases). Germline V gives CDR1 LGHDT, CDR2 YNNKEL (reference sequence). The V and J ends lost 7 bases and 3 bases respectively, with 13 bases between them. The length of the CDR3 is 14 residues. In nucleotides, the CDR3 is TGTGCCAGCACCAGTAGCGGATACTACAATGAGCAGTTCTTC. It is translated as CASTSSGYYNEQFF.

This chain uses TRBV7-9 with TRBJ1-3; D may be TRBD1 (5 bases). V lost 1 base to trimming and J lost 2 bases, with 12 bases between them. CDR3 length: 16 residues. Germline CDR1 SEHNR, CDR2 FQNEAQ (reference sequence). This chain's CDR3 is CASSLDTGLAGNTIYF. CDR3 in DNA: TGTGCCAGCAGCTTAGATACAGGTCTAGCTGGAAACACCATATATTTT.

The chain employs TRBV12-3 or TRBV12-4 and TRBJ1-1; D is unresolved. Trimming cost V 6 bases and J 0 bases, with 11 bases left between them. There are 14 residues in the CDR3. CDR3 nucleotides: TGTGCCAGCAGGACGTCATGGGTGAACACTGAAGCTTTCTTT. It specifies CASRTSWVNTEAFF.

This clonotype was observed a handful of times. The V and J genes are TRBV20-1 and TRBJ2-7; the D gene is possibly TRBD2 (5 bases). Per the germline V gene, CDR1 is DFQATT and CDR2 is SNEGSKA (reference sequence). Trimming took 4 bases from V and 6 from J, leaving 22 bases between them. The CDR3 totals 15 residues. The CDR3 bases are TGCAGTGCTATCGTCCCTAGCAATTCAGCCGTCGAGCAGTACTTC. Translation: CSAIVPSNSAVEQYF.

This clonotype has more than one count but fewer than ten. This sequence joins TRBV29-1 and TRBJ2-1; TRBD1 matches 7 bases. This CDR3 is built from 15 residues. From germline, CDR1 is SQVTM and CDR2 ANQGSEA. Trimming at V came to 1 base and at J to 7 bases, leaving 10 bases not matched to a gene. The DNA for the CDR3 is TGCAGCGTTGAAGTAGACAGGGTAATTGGGAATGAGCAGTTCTTC. Translation gives CSVEVDRVIGNEQFF.

The chain combines TRBV3-1 with TRBJ2-7; D possibly corresponds to TRBD1 (6 bases). CDR1 and CDR2 (germline): LGHDT, YNNKEL (reference sequence). The CDR3 has 12 residues. V gave up 2 bases and J gave up 7 bases, with 9 bases separating them. CDR3 region: CASSQLDSEQYF. CDR3 nucleotides: TGTGCCAGCAGCCAATTGGACAGTGAGCAGTACTTC.

The genes are TRBV7-9 and TRBJ1-1, with 10 bases aligning to TRBD1. Looked up from germline, CDR1 is SEHNR and CDR2 is FQNEAQ (reference sequence). V lost 5 bases, J lost 5 bases, and 8 bases stayed unmatched. The CDR3 extends over 15 amino acids. CDR3 sequence (DNA): TGTGCCAGCAGCGTTCCGACAGGGGGCGGGACTGAAGCTTTCTTT. Residues: CASSVPTGGGTEAFF.

This clonotype was counted ten times or more. The chain carries TRBV9 and TRBJ2-2, with D unresolved. Germline CDR1 reads SGDLS; CDR2 reads YYNGEE. The germline V and J ends were trimmed by 0 bases and 6 bases, with 3 bases remaining between them. The CDR3 covers 12 residues. In nucleotides, the CDR3 is TGTGCCAGCAGCGTAGTCTCCGGGGAGCTGTTTTTT. Amino acid sequence: CASSVVSGELFF. Combining the CDR3 with reference TRBV9 and TRBJ2-2 gives the whole variable domain DSGVTQTPKHLITATGQRVTLRCSPRSGDLSVYWYQQSLDQGLQFLIQYYNGEERAKGNILERFSAQQFPDLHSELNLSSLELGDSALYFCASSVVSGELFFGEGSRLTVL.

This clonotype was found a few times. The V and J genes are TRBV12-3 or TRBV12-4 and TRBJ2-7; 11 bases match TRBD1. The CDR3 covers 13 residues. Trimming at V came to 10 bases and at J to 6 bases, leaving 8 bases not matched to a gene. DNA of the CDR3: TGTGCCAACTCAGGACAGGGGGCCGGCGAGCAGTACTTC. It specifies CANSGQGAGEQYF.

This clonotype was found a few times. V and J are TRBV4-1 and TRBJ1-1, with D tentatively TRBD1 (6 bases). From germline, CDR1 is MGHRA and CDR2 YSYEKL. The ends were cut back, 1 base at V and 2 bases at J, with 11 bases in the middle. The CDR3 runs 15 residues. The CDR3 DNA reads TGCGCCAGCAGCCAAGTTGGGGGCGGAAACACTGAAGCTTTCTTT. It codes for CASSQVGGGNTEAFF.

This clonotype occurred a few times. This chain uses TRBV29-1 with TRBJ2-7; TRBD2 might be the D (5 bases). V was pared by 6 bases and J by 2 bases, with 14 bases between. In germline, CDR1 is SQVTM, CDR2 ANQGSEA. This CDR3 is 13 amino acids long. The CDR3 region is CSVATGIPYEQYF. The CDR3 DNA sequence: TGCAGCGTCGCCACCGGGATCCCCTACGAGCAGTACTTC.

This clonotype showed up just a few times. The rearrangement joins TRBV27 to TRBJ1-1, with 10 positions matching TRBD1. Trimming at V came to 5 bases and at J to 5 bases, leaving 11 bases not matched to a gene. CDR3 length: 16 amino acids. Germline loops: CDR1 MNHEY, CDR2 SMNVEV (reference sequence). CDR3 protein: CASSPWDRGRVTEAFF. In DNA form, the CDR3 reads TGTGCCAGCAGTCCCTGGGACAGGGGAAGGGTAACTGAAGCTTTCTTT.

To note about this clonotype: A clone one base away is much larger, so this may be a read error. The final CDR3 position lacks the conserved phenylalanine or tryptophan, pointing to a likely read error. The chain uses TRBV24-1 and TRBJ2-3; 8 bases line up with TRBD2. V dropped 3 bases and J dropped 3; count of bases not matched to a gene: 10. The CDR3 is 17 amino acids. Germline V CDR1 and CDR2: KGHDR, SFDVKD. The chain's CDR3 is CATSDPPGAGVTDTQYL. The CDR3 DNA reads TGTGCCACCAGTGATCCCCCAGGAGCGGGAGTTACAGATACGCAGTATTTA.

The table lists this clonotype with many counts. The rearrangement joins TRBV7-2 to TRBJ2-1; 7 nucleotides align to TRBD2. V dropped 2 bases and J dropped 6; count of bases not matched to a gene: 1. Germline-derived CDR1 and CDR2 are SGHTA and FQGNSA. This CDR3 has 13 amino acids. DNA of the CDR3: TGTGCCAGCAGCTTAAGCGGGACCAATGAGCAGTTCTTC. The encoded protein is CASSLSGTNEQFF.

The sample holds many counts of this clonotype. The J gene is TRBJ2-7, the V gene TRBV6-2 or TRBV6-3; D gene unclear. CDR3 size: 13 residues. The germline gives CDR1 MNHEY, CDR2 SVGEGT. Deletions cut 7 bases from V and 6 bases from J, with 16 bases between. The CDR3 region is CASTPRIHSEQYF. DNA of the CDR3: TGTGCCAGCACCCCCCGCATCCACTCCGAGCAGTACTTC.

This clonotype was found a few times. The J gene is TRBJ2-7, the V gene TRBV29-1; D gene uncertain. CDR3 size: 10 residues. V was cut by 3 bases and J by 4 bases, with 4 bases left in between. Germline CDR1 is SQVTM and CDR2 is ANQGSEA. This chain's CDR3 is CSVDRYEQYF. The CDR3 DNA reads as TGCAGCGTTGACAGGTACGAGCAGTACTTC.

This clonotype has a count of ten or more. The chain is built from TRBV25-1 and TRBJ2-5; D possibly matches TRBD1 or TRBD2 (5 bases each). This CDR3 spans 11 amino acids. Deletions cut 6 bases from V and 9 bases from J, with 11 bases between. From germline, CDR1 is MGHDK and CDR2 SYGVNS. CDR3 in amino acids: CASSHPGPQYF. CDR3 coding DNA: TGTGCCAGCAGCCACCCGGGACCCCAGTACTTC.

The V gene is TRBV27, the J gene TRBJ1-1, with a tentative D call TRBD1 (5 bases). The CDR3 runs to 15 residues. Trimming took off 2 bases at V and 6 bases at J, with 16 bases between the two ends. The V gene's germline CDR1 is MNHEY and CDR2 SMNVEV (reference sequence). CDR3 DNA sequence: TGTGCCAGCAGTTTACCGGGGACCCCCCTCGCTGAAGCTTTCTTT. It translates to CASSLPGTPLAEAFF.